A single sample is the source of the 10 T cell receptor beta chains below, sequenced in a study of cytomegalovirus exposure and HLA in healthy donors. This PCR relied on a set of 60 Vbeta primers and 13 Jbeta primers. Only in-frame clones appear in the TCRdb table, and some are missing; sequencing was by immunoSEQ multiplex PCR. The data show about 100,000 clones, with approximately 80% seen just once and roughly 9.6% held by the top ten. The source material was PBMCs. The receptors were sampled from a male donor in good health and CMV-seropositive.

This clone was counted a few times. The chain has TRBV7-6 and TRBJ1-3, with D perhaps matching TRBD1 (6 bases). V lost 4 bases and J 4 bases, leaving 14 bases between the germline ends. The CDR3 consists of 15 residues. Germline CDR1 SGHVS, CDR2 FNYEAQ. The CDR3 sequence: CASSSTGSMGNTIYF. The CDR3 DNA sequence: TGTGCCAGCAGCTCCACAGGGTCCATGGGAAACACCATATATTTT.

The chain uses TRBV4-3 and TRBJ2-3; 12 nucleotides match TRBD2. The germline V gene has CDR1 LGHNA and CDR2 YSLEER. The CDR3 consists of 17 residues. V was clipped by 5 bases and J by 2 bases; unmatched bases: 8. The DNA for the CDR3 is TGCGCCAGCAGCAAACATGGACTAGCGGGACTCACAGATACGCAGTATTTT. Its translation: CASSKHGLAGLTDTQYF.

V usage is TRBV18 and J usage is TRBJ1-1; 9 bases agree with TRBD1. This CDR3 has 17 residues. Trimming at V came to 2 bases and at J to 5 bases, leaving 12 bases not matched to a gene. CDR1 is KGHSH, CDR2 LQKENI, per germline. CDR3 region: CASSPWGTGRMRTEAFF. The CDR3 nucleotides are TGTGCCAGCTCACCATGGGGGACAGGGAGGATGAGGACTGAAGCTTTCTTT. The variable domain in full, completed from reference TRBV18 and TRBJ1-1, reads NAGVMQNPRHLVRRRGQEARLRCSPMKGHSHVYWYRQLPEEGLKFMVYLQKENIIDESGMPKERFSAEFPKEGPSILRIQQVVRGDSAAYFCASSPWGTGRMRTEAFFGQGTRLTVV.

The sample holds a few counts of this clone. V and J are TRBV6-1 and TRBJ1-6; 10 positions agree with TRBD1. V lost 6 bases and J lost 8; bases outside the gene matches: 4. The V gene's germline CDR1 is MNHNS and CDR2 SASEGT. CDR3 size: 14 residues. The CDR3 reads CASRAGTGDSPLHF. CDR3 bases: TGTGCCAGCAGGGCTGGGACAGGGGATTCACCCCTCCACTTT.

The genes are TRBV7-2 and TRBJ2-7; D is perhaps TRBD2 (6 bases). CDR1 is SGHTA and CDR2 is FQGNSA in the germline V gene. Trimming left V 7 bases short and J 4 bases short, with 17 bases between. The CDR3 contains 14 residues. The CDR3 sequence: CASNLRASAYEQYF. Written as DNA, the CDR3 is TGTGCCAGCAATCTACGGGCTAGCGCGTACGAGCAGTACTTC.

CDR3 sequence: CASSFSSGRGEQYF. The CDR3, as DNA: TGTGCCAGCAGTTTTAGCAGCGGGAGGGGCGAGCAGTACTTC. This chain joins TRBV28 and TRBJ2-7, with 10 bases matching TRBD2. This CDR3 spans 14 amino acids. Germline loops: CDR1 MDHEN, CDR2 SYDVKM. The J segment lost 6 bases and the V segment lost 3 bases, leaving 5 bases of the junction unmatched.

The chain recombines TRBV7-9 with TRBJ2-3; D might be TRBD1 (8 bases). Deletions cut 6 bases from V and 2 bases from J, with 15 bases between. Looked up from germline, CDR1 is SEHNR and CDR2 is FQNEAQ (reference sequence). The CDR3 runs to 15 residues. The CDR3: CASRPQGGDTDTQYF. The CDR3 DNA reads as TGTGCCAGCAGACCACAGGGGGGGGACACAGATACGCAGTATTTT.

The chain carries TRBV5-6 and TRBJ2-1, with 8 bases aligning to TRBD2. The germline V gene encodes CDR1 SGHDT and CDR2 YYEEEE. Trimming took 4 bases from V and 5 from J; bases not matched to a gene: 2. CDR3 length equals 13 residues. The CDR3 loop is CASSLTSDNEQFF. Written as DNA, the CDR3 is TGTGCCAGCAGCCTGACTAGCGACAATGAGCAGTTCTTC.

This clone was counted between two and nine times. This rearrangement joins TRBV5-4 to TRBJ2-7, with TRBD1 identical over 11 bases. CDR1 is SGHNT, CDR2 YYREEE, per germline (reference sequence). After removal of 5 bases from V and 6 bases from J, the junction contained 10 bases not matched to a gene. This CDR3 is built from 15 residues. The CDR3 coding sequence is TGTGCCAGCAGGCGGTGGGGGACAGGGGGGCTCGAGCAGTACTTC. Translated, it gives CASRRWGTGGLEQYF. Full variable domain (missing parts from reference TRBV5-4 and TRBJ2-7): ETGVTQSPTHLIKTRGQQVTLRCSSQSGHNTVSWYQQALGQGPQFIFQYYREEENGRGNFPPRFSGLQFPNYSSELNVNALELDDSALYLCASRRWGTGGLEQYFGPGTRLTVT.

The V gene is TRBV28, the J gene TRBJ2-7, with 13 bases identical to TRBD2. Germline V gives CDR1 MDHEN, CDR2 SYDVKM. The CDR3 is made up of 16 amino acids. The J segment lost 4 bases and the V segment lost 1 base, leaving 4 bases of the junction unmatched. This chain's CDR3 is CASSLSGTSGTYEQYF. For the CDR3, the DNA is TGTGCCAGCAGTTTATCCGGGACTAGCGGGACGTACGAGCAGTACTTC.